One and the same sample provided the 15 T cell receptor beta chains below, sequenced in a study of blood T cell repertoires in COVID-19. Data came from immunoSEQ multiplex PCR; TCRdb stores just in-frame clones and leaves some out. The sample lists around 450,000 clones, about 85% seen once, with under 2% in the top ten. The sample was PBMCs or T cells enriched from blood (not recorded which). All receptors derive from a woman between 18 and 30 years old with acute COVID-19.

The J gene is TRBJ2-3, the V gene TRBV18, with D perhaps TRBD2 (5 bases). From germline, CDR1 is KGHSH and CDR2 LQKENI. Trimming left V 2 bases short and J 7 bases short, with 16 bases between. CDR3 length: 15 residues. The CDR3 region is CASSPLDNPGNTQYF. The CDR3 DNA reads TGTGCCAGCTCACCATTAGATAATCCGGGAAATACGCAGTATTTT.

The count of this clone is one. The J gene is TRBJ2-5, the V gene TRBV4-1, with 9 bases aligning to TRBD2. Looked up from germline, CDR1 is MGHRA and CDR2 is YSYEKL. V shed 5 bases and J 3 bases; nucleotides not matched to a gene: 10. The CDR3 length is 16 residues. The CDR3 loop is CASSSPRGTSKETQYF. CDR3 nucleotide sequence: TGCGCCAGCAGCTCCCCACGCGGGACTAGCAAAGAGACCCAGTACTTC.

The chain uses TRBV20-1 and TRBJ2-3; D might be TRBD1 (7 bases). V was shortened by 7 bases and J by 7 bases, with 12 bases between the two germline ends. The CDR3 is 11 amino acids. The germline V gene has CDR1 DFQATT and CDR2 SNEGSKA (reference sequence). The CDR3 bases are TGCAGTGTCAGGGGGGCCAATACGCAGTATTTT. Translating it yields CSVRGANTQYF.

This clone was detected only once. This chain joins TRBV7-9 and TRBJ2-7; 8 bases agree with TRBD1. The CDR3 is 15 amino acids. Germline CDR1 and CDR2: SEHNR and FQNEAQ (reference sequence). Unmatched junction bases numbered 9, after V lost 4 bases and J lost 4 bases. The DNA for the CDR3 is TGTGCCAGCAGCTGGGCAGGACAGGGCGCTTACGAGCAGTACTTC. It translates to CASSWAGQGAYEQYF.

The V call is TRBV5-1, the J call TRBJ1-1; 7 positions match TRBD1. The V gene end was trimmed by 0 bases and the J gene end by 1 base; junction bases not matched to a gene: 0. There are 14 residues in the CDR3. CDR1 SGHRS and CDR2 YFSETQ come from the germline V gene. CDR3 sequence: CASSLGDRNTEAFF. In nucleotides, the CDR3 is TGCGCCAGCAGCTTGGGGGACAGGAACACTGAAGCTTTCTTT.

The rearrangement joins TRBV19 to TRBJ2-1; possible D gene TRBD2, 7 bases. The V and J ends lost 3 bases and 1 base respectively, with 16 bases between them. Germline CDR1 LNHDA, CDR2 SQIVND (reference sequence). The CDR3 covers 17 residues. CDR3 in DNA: TGTGCCAGTAGTATTCGCACAGGGACTACGTCCTACAATGAGCAGTTCTTC. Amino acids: CASSIRTGTTSYNEQFF.

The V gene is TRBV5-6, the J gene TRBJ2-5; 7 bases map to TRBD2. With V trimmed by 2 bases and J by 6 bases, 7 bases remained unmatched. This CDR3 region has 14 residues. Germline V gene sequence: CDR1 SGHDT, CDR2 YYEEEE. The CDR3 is CASSFREGSKTQYF. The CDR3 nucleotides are TGTGCCAGCAGCTTCAGGGAGGGCTCAAAGACCCAGTACTTC.

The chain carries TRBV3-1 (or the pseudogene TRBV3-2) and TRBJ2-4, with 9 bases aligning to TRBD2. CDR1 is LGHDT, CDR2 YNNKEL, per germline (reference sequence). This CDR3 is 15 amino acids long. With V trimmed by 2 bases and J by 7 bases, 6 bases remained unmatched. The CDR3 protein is CASSQTAGGGNIQYF. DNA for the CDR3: TGTGCCAGCAGCCAAACAGCGGGGGGCGGGAACATTCAGTACTTC.

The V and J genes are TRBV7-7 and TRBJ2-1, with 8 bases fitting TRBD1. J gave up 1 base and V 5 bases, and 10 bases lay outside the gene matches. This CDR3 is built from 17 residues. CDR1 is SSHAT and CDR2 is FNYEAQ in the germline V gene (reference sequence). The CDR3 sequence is CASSPRTGLGSYNEQFF. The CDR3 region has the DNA TGTGCCAGCAGCCCCAGGACAGGGTTGGGTTCCTACAATGAGCAGTTCTTC.

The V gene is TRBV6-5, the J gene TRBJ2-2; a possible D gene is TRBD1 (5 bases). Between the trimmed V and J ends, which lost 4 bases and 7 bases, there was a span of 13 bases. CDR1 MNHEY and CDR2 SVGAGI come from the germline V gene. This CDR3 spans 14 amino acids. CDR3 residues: CASSFAGYDGELFF. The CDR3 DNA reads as TGTGCCAGCAGTTTCGCAGGGTATGACGGGGAGCTGTTTTTT.

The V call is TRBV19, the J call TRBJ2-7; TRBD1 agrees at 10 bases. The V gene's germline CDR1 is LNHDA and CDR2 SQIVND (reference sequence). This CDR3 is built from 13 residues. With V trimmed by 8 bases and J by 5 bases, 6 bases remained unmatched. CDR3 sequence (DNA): TGTGCCAGTCGCTCAGGACAGGGGGACGAGCAGTACTTC. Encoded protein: CASRSGQGDEQYF.

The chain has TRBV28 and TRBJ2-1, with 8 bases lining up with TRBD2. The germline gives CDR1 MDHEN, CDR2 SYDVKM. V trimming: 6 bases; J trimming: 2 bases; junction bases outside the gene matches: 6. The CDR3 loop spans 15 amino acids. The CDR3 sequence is CASRELAEAYNEQFF. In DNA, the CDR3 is TGTGCCAGCAGAGAACTAGCGGAGGCCTACAATGAGCAGTTCTTC.

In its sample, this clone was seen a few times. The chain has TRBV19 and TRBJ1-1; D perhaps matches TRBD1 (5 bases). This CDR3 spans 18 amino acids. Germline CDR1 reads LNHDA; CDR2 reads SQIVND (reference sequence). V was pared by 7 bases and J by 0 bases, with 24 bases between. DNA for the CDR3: TGTGCCAGTACCCCCTACAAGGGAGGGACCCAGATGAACACTGAAGCTTTCTTT. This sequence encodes CASTPYKGGTQMNTEAFF.

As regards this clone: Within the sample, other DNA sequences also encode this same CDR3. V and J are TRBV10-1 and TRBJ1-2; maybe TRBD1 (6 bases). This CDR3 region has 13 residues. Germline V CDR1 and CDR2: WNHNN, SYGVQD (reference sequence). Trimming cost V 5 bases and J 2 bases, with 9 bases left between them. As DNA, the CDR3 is TGCGCCAGCAGTTCAGACAGGAACTATGGCTACACCTTC. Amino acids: CASSSDRNYGYTF.

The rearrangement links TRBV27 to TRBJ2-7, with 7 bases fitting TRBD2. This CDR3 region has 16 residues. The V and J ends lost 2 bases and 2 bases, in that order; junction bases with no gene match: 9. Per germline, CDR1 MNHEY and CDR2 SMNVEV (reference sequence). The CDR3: CASSLVSSGLPYEQYF. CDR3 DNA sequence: TGTGCCAGCAGTTTAGTCTCTAGCGGATTACCCTACGAGCAGTACTTC.